This passage covers 29 T cell receptor beta chains from one sample sequenced in a study of T cell responses to AZD1222 COVID-19 vaccine. The data were produced by immunoSEQ multiplex PCR, yet TCRdb's version contains in-frame clones alone and is incomplete. The repertoire holds 57,000 or so clones, with 60% to 85% as singletons. The sequencing here drew on peripheral blood, taken 28 days after the second AZD1222 dose. These receptors all come from an adult who received the AZD1222 COVID-19 vaccine.

This sequence joins TRBV6-2 or TRBV6-3 and TRBJ1-1; D remains ambiguous. Germline lookup yields CDR1 MNHEY and CDR2 SVGEGT. This CDR3 contains 14 residues. Trimming left V 3 bases short and J 0 bases short, with 8 bases between. The DNA for the CDR3 is TGTGCCAGCAGTTATGGGATTATGAACACTGAAGCTTTCTTT. Residues: CASSYGIMNTEAFF.

This rearrangement joins TRBV30 to TRBJ2-7, with D perhaps given as TRBD1 or TRBD2 (5 bases each). Germline CDR1 and CDR2: GTSNPN and SVGIG (reference sequence). The V end lost 5 bases, the J end lost 0 bases, and 14 bases lay between the germline ends. The CDR3 is 14 amino acids. In nucleotides, the CDR3 is TGTGCCTGGGGACCGGGACCCCACTCCTACGAGCAGTACTTC. Protein product: CAWGPGPHSYEQYF.

The V and J genes are TRBV5-6 and TRBJ1-2; 8 bases align to TRBD1. CDR3 size: 13 residues. Germline V CDR1 and CDR2: SGHDT, YYEEEE. J was trimmed by 14 bases and V by 7 bases; bases with no gene match: 16. CDR3 residues: CASAGGQGNLRTF. The CDR3 coding sequence is TGTGCCAGCGCAGGTGGACAGGGTAACCTACGGACCTTC.

The chain joins TRBV7-9 to TRBJ2-7, with a weak D call TRBD2 (5 bases). Trimming pared 5 bases from V and 2 bases from J, leaving 19 bases between. In germline, CDR1 is SEHNR, CDR2 FQNEAQ (reference sequence). CDR3 length: 16 residues. Here the CDR3 reads CASSPLVGWRTYEQYF. CDR3 coding DNA: TGTGCCAGCAGCCCCCTCGTGGGGTGGAGGACCTACGAGCAGTACTTC. The complete variable domain, with remaining parts taken from reference TRBV7-9 and TRBJ2-7, reads DTGVSQNPRHKITKRGQNVTFRCDPISEHNRLYWYRQTLGQGPEFLTYFQNEAQLEKSRLLSDRFSAERPKGSFSTLEIQRTEQGDSAMYLCASSPLVGWRTYEQYFGPGTRLTVT.

This chain uses TRBV6-5 with TRBJ2-2; TRBD1 is a possible D gene (5 bases). Between the trimmed V and J ends, which lost 0 bases and 6 bases, there was a span of 14 bases. The length of the CDR3 is 16 residues. CDR1 is MNHEY, CDR2 SVGAGI, per germline. The CDR3 loop reads CASSYSPGRDSGELFF. The CDR3 coding sequence is TGTGCCAGCAGTTACTCGCCAGGGCGTGACTCCGGGGAGCTGTTTTTT.

V usage is TRBV21-1 and J usage is TRBJ1-2. TRBV21-1 is classified as a pseudogene. This CDR3 contains 13 residues. The CDR3 coding sequence is TGTGCCAGCAGGTGTCGCAGGGAGAACGGCTACACCTTC. Translating gives CASRCRRENGYTF.

This clone was counted a single time. The genes are TRBV7-9 and TRBJ1-1; the D gene is possibly TRBD1 (5 bases). The germline V and J ends were trimmed by 6 bases and 5 bases, with 16 bases remaining between them. CDR1 is SEHNR and CDR2 is FQNEAQ in the germline V gene (reference sequence). The CDR3 is 14 residues long. The CDR3 reads CASSSRGSKTEAFF. CDR3 bases: TGTGCCAGCAGTTCGAGGGGCTCGAAGACTGAAGCTTTCTTT.

The genes are TRBV6-5 and TRBJ2-1, with a possible D match to TRBD2 (6 bases). This CDR3 spans 15 amino acids. The germline V and J ends were trimmed by 4 bases and 8 bases, with 18 bases remaining between them. From germline, CDR1 is MNHEY and CDR2 SVGAGI. Here the CDR3 DNA reads TGTGCCAGCAGTTTTTCGGGGGTCATTTCATATGAGCAGTTCTTC. Amino acids: CASSFSGVISYEQFF.

The chain is built from TRBV28 and TRBJ1-4; D not certain. The CDR3 runs to 12 residues. With 2 bases removed from V and 15 bases from J, the gap between germline ends came to 13 bases. The germline gives CDR1 MDHEN, CDR2 SYDVKM. CDR3 protein: CASSLQPNGMFF. The CDR3 DNA sequence: TGTGCCAGCAGTTTACAGCCAAACGGTATGTTTTTT.

The V call is TRBV3-1 (or the pseudogene TRBV3-2), the J call TRBJ1-3, with D possibly matching TRBD1 (5 bases). V lost 3 bases and J lost 9, with 15 bases in between. CDR1 is LGHDT and CDR2 is YNNKEL in the germline V gene (reference sequence). This CDR3 spans 14 amino acids. DNA of the CDR3: TGTGCCAGCAGCCAGGGGCGGCTAATGAGCACCATATATTTT. As protein: CASSQGRLMSTIYF.

V and J are TRBV5-1 and TRBJ1-4; 10 bases align to TRBD1. Losses at the gene ends were 4 bases for V and 5 bases for J; bases not matched to a gene: 5. The CDR3 has 15 residues. Germline V gives CDR1 SGHRS, CDR2 YFSETQ. The CDR3 DNA sequence: TGCGCCAGCAGCAGACCGGGACAGGGGAATGAAAAACTGTTTTTT. This sequence encodes CASSRPGQGNEKLFF.

In this sample, this clone turned up a few times. The chain links TRBV29-1 to TRBJ1-1; TRBD1 might be the D (6 bases). Germline V gives CDR1 SQVTM, CDR2 ANQGSEA. The CDR3 covers 12 residues. V lost 7 bases, J lost 1 base, and 10 bases lay in between. The CDR3 here is CSGGQGNTEAFF. The CDR3, as DNA: TGCAGCGGGGGGCAGGGGAACACTGAAGCTTTCTTT. The full variable domain, its missing parts supplied by reference TRBV29-1 and TRBJ1-1, is SAVISQKPSRDICQRGTSLTIQCQVDSQVTMMFWYRQQPGQSLTLIATANQGSEATYESGFVIDKFPISRPNLTFSTLTVSNMSPEDSSIYLCSGGQGNTEAFFGQGTRLTVV.

This chain connects TRBV11-1 to TRBJ1-1; 7 bases are shared with TRBD1. CDR1 SGHAT and CDR2 FQDESV come from the germline V gene (reference sequence). After removal of 4 bases from V and 6 bases from J, the junction contained 8 bases not matched to a gene. This CDR3 has 14 residues. The CDR3 here is CASSSTGTDAEAFF. CDR3 coding DNA: TGTGCCAGCAGCTCCACAGGGACAGACGCTGAAGCTTTCTTT.

The chain joins TRBV6-2 or TRBV6-3 to TRBJ2-2; 7 bases map to TRBD1. V shed 6 bases, J shed 8 bases, and the junction held 12 bases outside the gene matches. CDR3 length: 15 amino acids. Per germline, CDR1 MNHEY and CDR2 SVGEGT. CDR3 residues: CASSPVQGFPGELFF. As DNA, the CDR3 is TGTGCCAGCAGCCCCGTACAGGGGTTTCCAGGGGAGCTGTTTTTT.

The rearrangement uses TRBV11-3 and TRBJ2-7, with D possibly being TRBD2 (7 bases). The V gene's germline CDR1 is SGHNT and CDR2 YENEEA. The V gene lost 4 bases and the J gene lost 5 bases, with 15 bases spanning the gap. This CDR3 spans 14 amino acids. The CDR3 loop reads CASSSGTGRDEQYF. CDR3 DNA sequence: TGTGCCAGCAGCTCAGGAACAGGGAGGGACGAGCAGTACTTC.

The CDR3 bases are TGTGCCAGCAGCGTAGGACGGGGGAATTCACCCCTCCACTTT. Translation gives CASSVGRGNSPLHF. The chain employs TRBV9 and TRBJ1-6; D perhaps matches TRBD1 (5 bases). Looked up from germline, CDR1 is SGDLS and CDR2 is YYNGEE. V was trimmed by 0 bases and J by 7 bases, leaving 8 bases between them. The CDR3 sequence is 14 residues long.

The chain is built from TRBV11-3 and TRBJ1-3; D ambiguous. V dropped 1 base and J dropped 0 bases, with 7 bases sitting between them. The CDR3 consists of 15 residues. CDR1 is SGHNT, CDR2 YENEEA, per germline. This CDR3 is CASSLVPHSGNTIYF. The CDR3, as DNA: TGTGCCAGCAGCTTAGTACCCCACTCTGGAAACACCATATATTTT.

J is TRBJ2-3 and V is TRBV10-3; tentatively, D is TRBD1 or TRBD2 (5 bases each). Germline values: CDR1 ENHRY, CDR2 SYGVKD. V lost 3 bases and J 6 bases, leaving 16 bases between the germline ends. This CDR3 has 15 amino acids. The chain's CDR3 is CAISEGPLAGDTQYF. In DNA form, the CDR3 reads TGTGCCATCAGTGAAGGACCGCTAGCAGGGGATACGCAGTATTTT.

J is TRBJ2-7 and V is TRBV5-1; the D gene is possibly TRBD2 (6 bases). CDR1 is SGHRS and CDR2 is YFSETQ in the germline V gene. This CDR3 has 16 residues. V was shortened by 4 bases and J by 0 bases, with 17 bases between the two germline ends. The CDR3 nucleotides read TGCGCCAGCAGCCTGCGTTCGGGGGAAAGCTCCTACGAGCAGTACTTC. Translated: CASSLRSGESSYEQYF.

V is TRBV7-2 and J is TRBJ1-5; perhaps TRBD1 as D (6 bases). CDR1 and CDR2 from the germline V gene are SGHTA and FQGNSA. V lost 1 base and J 10 bases, leaving 14 bases between the germline ends. The CDR3 spans 14 residues. The CDR3 region is CASSLDGRGDPQHF. CDR3 coding DNA: TGTGCCAGCAGCTTAGACGGCAGGGGAGATCCCCAGCATTTT.

The rearrangement links TRBV12-3 or TRBV12-4 to TRBJ2-5, with D perhaps given as TRBD1 or TRBD2 (5 bases each). The CDR3 runs 13 residues. Trimming stripped 6 bases from V and 8 bases from J, with 16 bases between. The CDR3: CASSPGPPVTQYF. The CDR3 bases are TGTGCCAGCAGCCCGGGACCCCCTGTTACCCAGTACTTC.

V and J are TRBV9 and TRBJ2-1; 7 positions agree with TRBD2. The V gene end was trimmed by 0 bases and the J gene end by 4 bases; junction bases not matched to a gene: 4. The V gene's germline CDR1 is SGDLS and CDR2 YYNGEE. The CDR3 has 15 amino acids. The CDR3 nucleotides read TGTGCCAGCAGCGTAGGACTAGCCGAATACAATGAGCAGTTCTTC. This gives the protein CASSVGLAEYNEQFF.

The J gene is TRBJ2-5, the V gene TRBV2; D call uncertain. Trimming stripped 5 bases from V and 5 bases from J, with 18 bases between. Germline V CDR1 and CDR2: SNHLY, FYNNEI. CDR3 length: 15 amino acids. CDR3 loop: CASSISSRLGETQYF. Written as DNA, the CDR3 is TGTGCCAGCAGTATATCCTCCCGGCTGGGTGAGACCCAGTACTTC.

The count of this clone is one. The V call is TRBV28, the J call TRBJ2-1, with D possibly being TRBD1 (5 bases). V lost 8 bases and J 3 bases, leaving 11 bases between the germline ends. Germline V gives CDR1 MDHEN, CDR2 SYDVKM. This CDR3 contains 13 residues. The CDR3 here is CASPTGFYNEQFF. The CDR3 DNA sequence: TGTGCCAGCCCAACAGGCTTCTACAATGAGCAGTTCTTC.

The genes are TRBV28 and TRBJ2-7; the match to TRBD1 covers 10 bases. CDR1 is MDHEN, CDR2 SYDVKM, per germline. The V gene end was trimmed by 3 bases and the J gene end by 1 base; junction bases not matched to a gene: 12. The CDR3 is 18 residues long. CDR3: CASSFLEWGQGKSYEQYF. The CDR3 coding sequence is TGTGCCAGCAGTTTTTTGGAGTGGGGACAGGGGAAATCCTACGAGCAGTACTTC.

The CDR3 sequence is CATSRGLSTGGITRSSPLHF. In nucleotides, the CDR3 is TGTGCCACCAGCAGAGGCTTATCGACAGGGGGAATTACCCGGTCTTCACCCCTCCACTTT. The chain uses TRBV15 and TRBJ1-6; TRBD1 matches at 9 bases. With V trimmed by 1 base and J by 9 bases, 19 bases remained unmatched. Germline V gene sequence: CDR1 LNHNV, CDR2 YYDKDF (reference sequence). The CDR3 covers 20 residues. Full variable domain (missing parts from reference TRBV15 and TRBJ1-6): DAMVIQNPRYQVTQFGKPVTLSCSQTLNHNVMYWYQQKSSQAPKLLFHYYDKDFNNEADTPDNFQSRRPNTSFCFLDIRSPGLGDTAMYLCATSRGLSTGGITRSSPLHFGNGTRLTVT.

The rearrangement links TRBV6-5 to TRBJ1-1; tentative D call: TRBD1 (5 bases). CDR1 MNHEY and CDR2 SVGAGI come from the germline V gene. The CDR3 sequence is 15 residues long. The V end lost 5 bases, the J end lost 3 bases, and 16 bases lay between the germline ends. The CDR3 bases are TGTGCCAGCAGTAAACCCGGGACGGCCTACACTGAAGCTTTCTTT. Translation gives CASSKPGTAYTEAFF.

The chain couples TRBV5-1 to TRBJ2-1; D is possibly TRBD2 (5 bases). The CDR3 runs to 13 residues. Germline V gene data show CDR1 as SGHRS and CDR2 as YFSETQ. Trimming took off 3 bases at V and 3 bases at J, with 7 bases between the two ends. CDR3 nucleotides: TGCGCCAGCAGCTCAGGAGGCTACAATGAGCAGTTCTTC. As protein: CASSSGGYNEQFF.

On this clone: A read error may account for a junction end that differs from germline. The rearrangement joins TRBV18 to TRBJ1-4; 7 nucleotides align to TRBD1. The V gene's germline CDR1 is KGHSH and CDR2 LQKENI. This CDR3 region has 18 residues. CDR3 in DNA: TGTGCCAGCTCCCCACGGACAGGAGGGGAGCGAACTAATGAAAAACTGTTTTTT. Its translation: CASSPRTGGERTNEKLFF. Full variable domain (missing parts from reference TRBV18 and TRBJ1-4): NAGVMQNPRHLVRRRGQEARLRCSPMKGHSHVYWYRQLPEEGLKFMVYLQKENIIDESGMPKERFSAEFPKEGPSILRIQQVVRGDSAAYFCASSPRTGGERTNEKLFFGSGTQLSVL.